This T cell receptor beta chain was sequenced during a study of blood T cell repertoires in COVID-19 (dated by TCRdb to about 2020). Broadly, across the study: Samples from collaborators originated in the United States, Italy and Spain and spanned both the acute and convalescent phases of COVID-19. A de-identified subject ID, COVID-19 status, age in years and sex were almost always included in the sample metadata. The dataset comprised deeply sampled blood TCRbeta repertoires from subjects exposed to, actively infected with, or recovered from COVID-19. Samples came from the ongoing ImmuneRACE study (first 160 participants) plus 1,254 subjects from 6 global collaborators. Where available, HLA class I and class II types were taken from metadata supplied by the sample provider and were not determined by assay-based typing. The material from the prospective study consisted of cDNA or gDNA derived from T cells, B-cell-depleted T cells, or PBMCs. The repertoires were released in a freely available public database intended as a resource for research on the immune response to SARS-CoV-2. Overall results and qualifications from the work: How much clinical and demographic metadata was included differed by source and by participant, and the metadata was provided uncurated.

V is cut by 2 bases and J by 4 bases, and the space between the germline ends is 6 bases. The CDR3 runs 12 residues from the cysteine to the phenylalanine. Here the CDR3 DNA is all that survives: 36 bases in frame from base 1. From the germline V gene, CDR1 is SNHLY and CDR2 is FYNNEI. TCRbeta CDR3 regions were amplified from genomic DNA by means of the immunoSEQ Assay, a bias-controlled multiplex PCR. The study's processing was this. Within the assay, amplification of reference gene primers was used to estimate how many nucleated cells each sample contained. To quantify the absolute abundance of each unique TCRbeta CDR3 rearrangement, sequence reads were collapsed and filtered. Productive Simpson clonality was computed per sample as the square root of Simpson's diversity index over productive rearrangements. This immuneACCESS table, as held by TCRdb, lists in-frame sequences with V and J called but not all clones. Of the missing ones, under half trace to an unresolved V gene in checked studies; the others have no known cause. V and J calls and clone size follow that table, whereas D and trimming were derived from the DNA. Recorded for this sample are about 88,000 clones; around nine tenths of them occurred a single time. The leading ten clones occupy over 1.5% of the sample.

The collaborating institutions used their own protocols to collect whole blood in K2EDTA tubes. For TCRbeta analysis, collaborators shipped samples as frozen whole blood, isolated PBMCs, or DNA extracted from either of those sample types. Worth noting for this clone: Its antigen is currently not known. Per-nucleotide qualities are absent, and no much larger clonotype sits a single base away.

The clonotype originates from a man in his sixties with acute or convalescent COVID-19. The sequenced sample consisted of peripheral blood. The chain is encoded by TRBV2 joined to TRBJ2-7; there is no confident call for the D gene. This receptor has the CDR3 CASSEIVYEQYF. The DNA reads TGTGCCAGCAGTGAAATCGTTTACGAGCAGTACTTC.